This TCR beta chain was observed in a study of shared clonotypes between healthy human individuals. In the naive CD8 group, cells lacked CD45RO and were positively selected for CCR7, so terminally differentiated effector memory CD45RA+ cells were left out. Every donor was a Caucasian adult from Nashville, Tennessee. Produced via immunoSEQ multiplex PCR; TCRdb's table is partial and in-frame only. Here the sample spans 1.5 million to 2.5 million clones, about 95% being singletons. This CDR3 region has 15 residues. V lost 0 bases, J lost 4 bases, and 14 bases lay in between. Germline V CDR1 and CDR2: SGHRS, YFSETQ.

The rearrangement uses TRBV5-1 and TRBJ2-7; a weak D match, TRBD2 (6 bases). Source material: naive CD8+ T cells sorted from blood. The TCR sequence derives from a man aged 18-30 years in good health. The CDR3 DNA sequence: TGCGCCAGCAGCTTGGGCTGGGAGGACGGGTACGAGCAGTACTTC. Translation gives CASSLGWEDGYEQYF.